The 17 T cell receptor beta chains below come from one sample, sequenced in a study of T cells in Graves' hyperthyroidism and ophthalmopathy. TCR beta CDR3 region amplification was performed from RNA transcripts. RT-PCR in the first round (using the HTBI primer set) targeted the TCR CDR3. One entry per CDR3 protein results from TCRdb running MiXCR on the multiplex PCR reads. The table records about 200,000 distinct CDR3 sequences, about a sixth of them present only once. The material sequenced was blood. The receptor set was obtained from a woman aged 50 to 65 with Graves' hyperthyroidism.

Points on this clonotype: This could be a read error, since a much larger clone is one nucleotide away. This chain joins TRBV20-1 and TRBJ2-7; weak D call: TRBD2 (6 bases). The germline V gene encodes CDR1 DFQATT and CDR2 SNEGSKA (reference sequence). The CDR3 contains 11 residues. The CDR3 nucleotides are TGCAGTGCTAGTAAGGACTACGTGCAGTACTTC. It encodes CSASKDYVQYF.

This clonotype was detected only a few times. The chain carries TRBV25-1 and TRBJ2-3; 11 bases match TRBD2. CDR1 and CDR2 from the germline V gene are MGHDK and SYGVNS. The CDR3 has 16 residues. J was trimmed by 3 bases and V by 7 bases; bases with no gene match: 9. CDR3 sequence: CASTRLLAGDTDTQYF. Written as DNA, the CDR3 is TGTGCCAGCACCCGCCTACTAGCGGGAGATACAGATACGCAGTATTTT.

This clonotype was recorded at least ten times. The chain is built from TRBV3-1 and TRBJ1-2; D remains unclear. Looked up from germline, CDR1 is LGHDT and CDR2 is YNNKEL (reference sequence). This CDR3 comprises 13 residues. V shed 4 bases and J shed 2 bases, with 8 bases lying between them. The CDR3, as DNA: TGTGCCAGCAGCCCGTCACGGAACTATGGCTACACCTTC. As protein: CASSPSRNYGYTF. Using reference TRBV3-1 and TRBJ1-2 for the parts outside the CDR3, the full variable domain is DTAVSQTPKYLVTQMGNDKSIKCEQNLGHDTMYWYKQDSKKFLKIMFSYNNKELIINETVPNRFSPKSPDKAHLNLHINSLELGDSAVYFCASSPSRNYGYTFGSGTRLTVV.

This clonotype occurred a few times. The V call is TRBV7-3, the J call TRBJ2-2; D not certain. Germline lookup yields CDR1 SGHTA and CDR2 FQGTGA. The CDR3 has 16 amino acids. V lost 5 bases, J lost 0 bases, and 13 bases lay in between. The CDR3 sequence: CASSKGGRSNTGELFF. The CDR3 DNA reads TGTGCCAGCAGCAAGGGTGGCCGTTCGAACACCGGGGAGCTGTTTTTT.

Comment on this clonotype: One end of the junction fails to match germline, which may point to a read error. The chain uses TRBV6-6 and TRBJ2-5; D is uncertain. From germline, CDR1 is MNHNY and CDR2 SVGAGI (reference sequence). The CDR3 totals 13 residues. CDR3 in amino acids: CAISDELEETQYF. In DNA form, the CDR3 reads TGTGCCATCAGTGATGAGCTAGAGGAGACCCAGTACTTC.

This chain's CDR3 is CAARKGRLKNIQYF. The DNA of the CDR3 is TGTGCAGCAAGGAAGGGCAGGCTCAAAAACATTCAGTACTTC. The chain combines TRBV28 with TRBJ2-4; D is ambiguous. From germline, CDR1 is MDHEN and CDR2 SYDVKM. CDR3 size: 14 residues.

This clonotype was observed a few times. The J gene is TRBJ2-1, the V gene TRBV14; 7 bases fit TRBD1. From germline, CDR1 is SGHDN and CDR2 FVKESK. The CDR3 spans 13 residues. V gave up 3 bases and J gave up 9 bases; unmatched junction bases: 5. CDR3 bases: TGTGCCAGCAGCCAGACAGGGTTGGGTGAGCAGTTCTTC. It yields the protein CASSQTGLGEQFF.

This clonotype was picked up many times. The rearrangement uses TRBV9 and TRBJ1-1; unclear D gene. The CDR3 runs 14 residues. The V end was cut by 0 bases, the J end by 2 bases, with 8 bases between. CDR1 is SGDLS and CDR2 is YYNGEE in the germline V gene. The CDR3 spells CASSVGSGNTEAFF. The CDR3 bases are TGTGCCAGCAGCGTAGGGAGTGGTAACACTGAAGCTTTCTTT.

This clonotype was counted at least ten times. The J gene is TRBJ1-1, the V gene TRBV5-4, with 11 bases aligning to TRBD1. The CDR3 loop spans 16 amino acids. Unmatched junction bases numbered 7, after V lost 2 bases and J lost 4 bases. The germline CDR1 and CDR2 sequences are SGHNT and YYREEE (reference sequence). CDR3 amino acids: CASSFGTGGEGTEAFF. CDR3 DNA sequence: TGTGCCAGCAGCTTCGGGACAGGGGGAGAAGGCACTGAAGCTTTCTTT.

The CDR3 bases are TGTGCCATCAGTCACGGGAGCTCTGGGGCCAACGTCCTGACTTTC. It yields the protein CAISHGSSGANVLTF. The V call is TRBV10-3, the J call TRBJ2-6; TRBD2 might be the D (6 bases). V lost 5 bases to trimming and J lost 0 bases, with 8 bases between them. The CDR3 spans 15 residues. CDR1 and CDR2 from the germline V gene are ENHRY and SYGVKD.

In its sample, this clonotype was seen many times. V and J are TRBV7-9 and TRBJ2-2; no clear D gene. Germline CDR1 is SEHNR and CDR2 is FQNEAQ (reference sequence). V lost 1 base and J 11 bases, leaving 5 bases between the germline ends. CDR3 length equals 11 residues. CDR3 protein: CASSLEGELFF. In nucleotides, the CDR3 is TGTGCCAGCAGCTTAGAGGGAGAGCTGTTTTTT.

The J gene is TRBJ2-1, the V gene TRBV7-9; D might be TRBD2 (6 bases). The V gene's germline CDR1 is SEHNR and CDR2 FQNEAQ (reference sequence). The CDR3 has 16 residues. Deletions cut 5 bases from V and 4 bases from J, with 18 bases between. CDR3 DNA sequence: TGTGCCAGCAGCGGAGCACCGGCGGGACCGTACAATGAGCAGTTCTTC. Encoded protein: CASSGAPAGPYNEQFF.

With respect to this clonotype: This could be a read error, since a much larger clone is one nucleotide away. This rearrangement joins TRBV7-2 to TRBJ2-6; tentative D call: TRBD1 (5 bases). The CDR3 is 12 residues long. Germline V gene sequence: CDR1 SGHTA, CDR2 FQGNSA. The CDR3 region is CASSLEGAFLTF. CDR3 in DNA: TGCGCCAGCAGCTTGGAAGGGGCCTTCCTGACTTTC.

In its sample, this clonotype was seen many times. In nucleotides, the CDR3 is TGTGCCAGCAGCTTAGCTGGGACCGGGGAGCTGTTTTTT. This gives the protein CASSLAGTGELFF. V and J are TRBV27 and TRBJ2-2; no firm D call. The length of the CDR3 is 13 residues. Germline V gene sequence: CDR1 MNHEY, CDR2 SMNVEV (reference sequence). Trimming pared 6 bases from V and 5 bases from J, leaving 10 bases between.

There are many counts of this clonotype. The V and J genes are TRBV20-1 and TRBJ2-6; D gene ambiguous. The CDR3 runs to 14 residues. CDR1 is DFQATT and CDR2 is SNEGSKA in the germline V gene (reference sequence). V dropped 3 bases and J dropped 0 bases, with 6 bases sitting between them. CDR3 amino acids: CSASSDSGANVLTF. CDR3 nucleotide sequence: TGCAGTGCTAGCTCGGACTCTGGGGCCAACGTCCTGACTTTC.

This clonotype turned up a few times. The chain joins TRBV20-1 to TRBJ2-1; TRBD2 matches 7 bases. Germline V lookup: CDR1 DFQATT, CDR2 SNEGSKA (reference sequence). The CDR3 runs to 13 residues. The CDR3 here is CIWRASGDNEQFF. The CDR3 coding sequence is TGCATCTGGCGGGCTAGCGGTGACAATGAGCAGTTCTTC.

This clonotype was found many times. This chain's CDR3 is CASSVAGAGGGGYTF. CDR3 nucleotides: TGTGCCAGCAGCGTAGCTGGGGCAGGCGGAGGTGGCTACACCTTC. V usage is TRBV9 and J usage is TRBJ1-2, with D possibly TRBD1 on 5 matching bases. Trimming cost V 0 bases and J 7 bases, with 16 bases left between them. Germline lookup yields CDR1 SGDLS and CDR2 YYNGEE. The CDR3 is made up of 15 amino acids.